The 3 T cell receptor beta chains below come from one sample, sequenced in a study of blood T cell repertoires in COVID-19. Repertoires were generated with immunoSEQ multiplex PCR, while TCRdb's copy carries only in-frame clones and drops some. This table has 300,000 or so clones, around 87% appearing once. Specimen: peripheral blood. Source of these receptors: a man aged 50-59 years with active or convalescent COVID-19.

This chain uses TRBV12-3 or TRBV12-4 with TRBJ2-7; D unresolved. The CDR3 consists of 12 residues. Trimming cost V 7 bases and J 3 bases, with 10 bases left between them. CDR3 coding DNA: TGTGCCAGCATCACCCAGGACTACGAGCAGTACTTC. Residues: CASITQDYEQYF.

This clone was observed a single time. The chain couples TRBV10-3 to TRBJ1-1; no reliable D call. The CDR3 has 13 residues. Per germline, CDR1 ENHRY and CDR2 SYGVKD. V lost 3 bases and J 7 bases, leaving 12 bases between the germline ends. DNA for the CDR3: TGTGCCATCAGTGATACCCGGGAGAATGAAGCTTTCTTT. The encoded protein is CAISDTRENEAFF.

This chain connects TRBV19 to TRBJ2-7; 9 bases align to TRBD1. Germline V gene sequence: CDR1 LNHDA, CDR2 SQIVND (reference sequence). CDR3 length: 14 residues. V dropped 8 bases and J dropped 3; count of bases not matched to a gene: 8. CDR3 amino acids: CASSGTGRFYEQYF. The CDR3 DNA reads as TGTGCCAGTTCCGGGACAGGGAGATTCTACGAGCAGTACTTC.